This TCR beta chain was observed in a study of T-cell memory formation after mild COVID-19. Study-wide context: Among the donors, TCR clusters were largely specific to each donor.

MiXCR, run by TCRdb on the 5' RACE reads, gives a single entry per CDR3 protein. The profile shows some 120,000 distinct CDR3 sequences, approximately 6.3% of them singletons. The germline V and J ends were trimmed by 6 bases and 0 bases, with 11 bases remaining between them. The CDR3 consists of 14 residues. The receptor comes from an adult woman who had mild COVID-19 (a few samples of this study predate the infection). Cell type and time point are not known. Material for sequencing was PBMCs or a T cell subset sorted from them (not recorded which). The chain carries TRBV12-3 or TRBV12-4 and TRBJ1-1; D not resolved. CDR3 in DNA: TGTGCCAGCAGACCGTCAGGAGTGAACACTGAAGCTTTCTTT. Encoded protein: CASRPSGVNTEAFF.